Listed below are T cell receptor beta chains from one sample, sequenced in a study of blood T cell repertoires in COVID-19. Here immunoSEQ multiplex PCR was the method, and the copy in TCRdb shows in-frame clones only, minus some. Altogether approximately 320,000 clones are present, 80% to 90% being singletons, with the ten largest covering 8% to 9%. The sample consisted of PBMCs or T cells enriched from blood (not recorded which). The receptors here all came from a young woman who had recovered from COVID-19. Each CDR3 is given with its conserved first and last residue. A D gene is named only where the DNA matches it firmly. Expanded clones are given a class, and other clones once, few, many or no size at all.

>.|TRBV2|TRBJ1-4|16|.
TGTGCCAGCAGCACGGGACGGAGGACCTGGGGAGGAAAACTGTTTTTT
CASSTGRRTWGGKLFF
>TRBD1|TRBV18|TRBJ2-5|15|.
TGTGCCAGCTCACCCATTCAGGGGGCACGGGAGACCCAGTACTTC
CASSPIQGARETQYF
>.|TRBV5-1|TRBJ2-7|13|.
TGCGCCAGCAGCCCCAGGGGTTTCAACGAGCAGTACTTC
CASSPRGFNEQYF
>.|TRBV20-1|TRBJ1-5|11|few
TGCAGTGCGGACGGACAGTTTTCCCAGCATTTT
CSADGQFSQHF
>TRBD2|TRBV5-1|TRBJ2-1|16|.
TGCGCCAGCAGCCTATTAAGCGGGAGCTCCTACAATGAGCAGTTCTTC
CASSLLSGSSYNEQFF
>TRBD1|TRBV28|TRBJ1-1|14|few
TGTGCCAGCAGTCCGGGACAGGGGTTCGATGAAGCTTTCTTT
CASSPGQGFDEAFF
>TRBD1|TRBV25-1|TRBJ1-1|13|.
TGTGCCAGCAGTGAAGGGACAGGGGATGAAGCTTTCTTT
CASSEGTGDEAFF
>.|TRBV11-2|TRBJ2-7|12|.
TGTGCCAGCAGTCTTAGCACCTACGAGCAGTACTTC
CASSLSTYEQYF
>TRBD1|TRBV7-2|TRBJ1-3|18|.
TGTGCCAGCAGCTTACGCGAGGGGGGACAGGTCTTTGGAAACACCATATATTTT
CASSLREGGQVFGNTIYF
>.|TRBV7-3|TRBJ1-6|12|.
TGTGCCAGCAGCGCGGGGAATTCACCCCTCCACTTT
CASSAGNSPLHF
>TRBD1|TRBV27|TRBJ1-2|15|.
TGTGCCAGCAGTTTCCAGGGGGCGAGGGCAACTGGCTACACCTTC
CASSFQGARATGYTF
>TRBD1|TRBV6-5|TRBJ1-2|15|.
TGTGCCAGCAGTTTTACGGACAGGGGGCAAGGTGGCTACACCTTC
CASSFTDRGQGGYTF
>TRBD1|TRBV15|TRBJ1-5|17|few
TGTGCCACCAGCAAGCCTCCCGACAGGGGGCTGACGGAGCCCCAGCATTTT
CATSKPPDRGLTEPQHF
>TRBD1|TRBV11-2|TRBJ2-5|15|few
TGTGCCAGCAGTCAAACAGGGGGCTCGGGGGAGACCCAGTACTTC
CASSQTGGSGETQYF
>TRBD2|TRBV28|TRBJ2-1|16|.
TGTGCCAGCAGGCCGTGGTCTAGCGGGGGAGTAGGTGAGCAGTTCTTC
CASRPWSSGGVGEQFF
>TRBD1|TRBV27|TRBJ2-7|16|.
TGTGCCAGCAGCCTAGGACCGGGACAGGGTTTTTGGGAGCAGTACTTC
CASSLGPGQGFWEQYF
>.|TRBV11-2|TRBJ2-5|14|many
TGTGCCAGCAGCTTAGAAGGAGGTGAACAGACCCAGTACTTC
CASSLEGGEQTQYF
>TRBD2|TRBV7-2|TRBJ2-5|17|.
TGTGCCAGCAGCTTAGCGCTCACTAGCGGGGGTCAAGAGACCCAGTACTTC
CASSLALTSGGQETQYF
>TRBD2|TRBV4-1|TRBJ2-3|15|once
TGCGCCAGCAGCCTCGGGACTAGCGGGATGAATACGCAGTATTTT
CASSLGTSGMNTQYF
>.|TRBV4-3|TRBJ2-4|15|.
TGCGCCAGCAGCCAAGATCCCTCGGCCAGCGACATTCAGTACTTC
CASSQDPSASDIQYF
>TRBD2|TRBV7-2|TRBJ2-7|18|.
TGTGCCAGCAGCTTAGTGGCTAGCGGGAGTGTATCCTCCTACGAGCAGTACTTC
CASSLVASGSVSSYEQYF
>TRBD1|TRBV27|TRBJ1-4|14|.
TGTGCCAGCAGTACGGGAGGGGGCCTTGAAAAACTGTTTTTT
CASSTGGGLEKLFF
>.|TRBV11-1|TRBJ2-5|12|.
TGTGCCAGCAGCTCAGACCAAGAGACCCAGTACTTC
CASSSDQETQYF
>TRBD1|TRBV7-9|TRBJ2-2|16|.
TGTGCCAGCAGCTTCCACCGGGACAGGGGAACCGGGGAGCTGTTTTTT
CASSFHRDRGTGELFF
>TRBD1|TRBV19|TRBJ1-6|16|.
TGTGCCAGTAGTATAGGCGTCTGGGACAGATATTCACCCCTCCACTTT
CASSIGVWDRYSPLHF